These 32 T cell receptor beta chains were all obtained from the same sample, sequenced in a study of shared clonotypes between healthy human individuals. Libraries were prepared by immunoSEQ multiplex PCR; TCRdb keeps only in-frame clonotypes and omits some of them. This table holds 850,000 to 1,200,000 clones, approximately 68% found once. Sequencing was performed on memory CD4+ T cells sorted from blood. Documented subset: CD45RA-negative fraction. The receptors here all came from a man aged 18 to 30 in good health.

The chain joins TRBV19 to TRBJ2-1; possible D gene TRBD2, 5 bases. The germline CDR1 and CDR2 sequences are LNHDA and SQIVND (reference sequence). V was shortened by 4 bases and J by 12 bases, with 10 bases between the two germline ends. The CDR3 length is 11 residues. The CDR3 loop reads CASSTPTMQFF. CDR3 in DNA: TGTGCCAGTAGTACGCCGACTATGCAGTTCTTC.

J is TRBJ2-3 and V is TRBV30; D not certain. Trimming left V 1 base short and J 6 bases short, with 11 bases between. Germline assignment: CDR1 GTSNPN and CDR2 SVGIG (reference sequence). The CDR3 sequence is 13 residues long. The DNA for the CDR3 is TGTGCCTGGAGTGCCAGAGCGCGGGATACGCAGTATTTT. Translating gives CAWSARARDTQYF.

The chain has TRBV30 and TRBJ1-3; the D is unclear. The CDR3 has 14 amino acids. Germline-derived CDR1 and CDR2 are GTSNPN and SVGIG (reference sequence). With 3 bases removed from V and 0 bases from J, the gap between germline ends came to 9 bases. CDR3 sequence reads: CAWSPTSSGNTIYF. In DNA, the CDR3 is TGTGCCTGGAGCCCGACGAGCTCTGGAAACACCATATATTTT.

This clone has more than one count but fewer than ten. CDR3 amino acids: CASSYHRGLETQYF. As DNA, the CDR3 is TGTGCCAGCAGTTATCACAGGGGATTGGAGACCCAGTACTTC. The chain carries TRBV2 and TRBJ2-5; 7 nucleotides line up with TRBD1. Unmatched junction bases numbered 8, after V lost 5 bases and J lost 5 bases. This CDR3 contains 14 residues. Germline V gene sequence: CDR1 SNHLY, CDR2 FYNNEI.

This clone was found a few times. The CDR3 region is CASWSGGNQPQHF. As DNA, the CDR3 is TGTGCCAGCTGGTCAGGGGGCAATCAGCCCCAGCATTTT. This chain joins TRBV6-1 and TRBJ1-5, with D possibly being TRBD1 (6 bases). CDR3 length: 13 amino acids. Trimming took 8 bases from V and 2 from J, leaving 10 bases between them. Germline CDR1 MNHNS, CDR2 SASEGT.

A word on this clone: The junction differs from germline at one of its ends, possibly a read error. The CDR3 bases are TGTGCCACCAGCCGGGACAGCGGGTACGAGCGGTACTTC. Protein product: CATSRDSGYERYF. The genes are TRBV6-5 and TRBJ2-7; possible D gene TRBD1, 7 bases. The CDR3 has 13 residues. Germline V lookup: CDR1 MNHEY, CDR2 SVGAGI.

Note on this clone: The same CDR3 can be traced to other DNA sequences in this sample. V and J are TRBV11-2 and TRBJ2-5; D gene unclear. Germline CDR1 is SGHAT and CDR2 is FQNNGV. This CDR3 is 12 amino acids long. The ends were cut back, 3 bases at V and 2 bases at J, with 4 bases in the middle. The CDR3 DNA reads TGTGCCAGCAGCTTTAGGCAAGAGACCCAGTACTTC. It is translated as CASSFRQETQYF.

This clone was seen a single time. The rearrangement links TRBV19 to TRBJ2-7; no reliable D call. CDR3 length: 12 amino acids. Germline V gene data show CDR1 as LNHDA and CDR2 as SQIVND (reference sequence). Trimming stripped 10 bases from V and 3 bases from J, with 13 bases between. The CDR3 is CATRTRDYEQYF. The CDR3 DNA reads TGTGCCACCCGAACAAGAGACTACGAGCAGTACTTC.

The chain recombines TRBV5-6 with TRBJ1-2; 7 positions agree with TRBD1. CDR1 and CDR2 from the germline V gene are SGHDT and YYEEEE. This CDR3 is built from 15 residues. The V segment lost 1 base and the J segment 3 bases; nucleotides outside the gene matches: 6. The DNA of the CDR3 is TGTGCCAGCAGCTTGCCCCAGACAGGGTACTATGGCTACACCTTC. This translates into CASSLPQTGYYGYTF.

The sample holds one count of this clone. The V and J genes are TRBV7-9 and TRBJ1-2, with D maybe TRBD1 (6 bases). V was cut by 6 bases and J by 5 bases, with 19 bases left in between. The CDR3 is 15 residues long. Germline CDR1 SEHNR, CDR2 FQNEAQ (reference sequence). The CDR3 protein is CASSLGAGNYYGYTF. The CDR3, as DNA: TGTGCCAGCAGTCTGGGGGCAGGGAATTATTATGGCTACACCTTC.

This clone was seen more than once but under ten times. CDR3 DNA sequence: TGTGCCAGCAGCTTGCCGACTCGGGACACAGATACGCAGTATTTT. Its protein product is CASSLPTRDTDTQYF. The genes are TRBV5-4 and TRBJ2-3; D possibly corresponds to TRBD2 (5 bases). The CDR3 contains 15 residues. Germline loops: CDR1 SGHNT, CDR2 YYREEE (reference sequence). V dropped 1 base and J dropped 2 bases, with 11 bases sitting between them.

The rearrangement links TRBV6-6 to TRBJ2-4; D is perhaps TRBD1 (5 bases). Looked up from germline, CDR1 is MNHNY and CDR2 is SVGAGI (reference sequence). Trimming left V 5 bases short and J 0 bases short, with 11 bases between. This CDR3 contains 15 residues. The CDR3 here is CASSRTLIAKNIQYF. CDR3 bases: TGTGCCAGCAGTCGGACACTGATAGCCAAAAACATTCAGTACTTC.

This clone was counted a few times. The rearrangement uses TRBV5-1 and TRBJ2-7; TRBD2 aligns across 7 bases. This CDR3 region has 12 residues. V gave up 3 bases and J gave up 3 bases; unmatched junction bases: 0. Germline V gene sequence: CDR1 SGHRS, CDR2 YFSETQ. The CDR3 sequence: CASSWGGYEQYF. DNA for the CDR3: TGCGCCAGCAGCTGGGGGGGCTACGAGCAGTACTTC.

This chain links TRBV2 with TRBJ1-5; unclear D gene. Trimming shortened V by 6 bases and J by 0 bases, and 6 bases separated the two germline ends. This CDR3 has 13 residues. The germline CDR1 and CDR2 sequences are SNHLY and FYNNEI. The CDR3 loop reads CASRQFSNQPQHF. The DNA for the CDR3 is TGTGCCAGCAGACAGTTTAGCAATCAGCCCCAGCATTTT.

This clone has at least ten counts. The identical CDR3 is also encoded by other nucleotide sequences in the sample. The chain employs TRBV28 and TRBJ1-5, with 7 bases identical to TRBD1. The trim removed 6 bases at V and 3 bases at J, leaving 8 bases unmatched. The CDR3 loop spans 15 amino acids. Germline V gene lookup returns CDR1 MDHEN and CDR2 SYDVKM. The CDR3 region is CASSQIDRDNQPQHF. The CDR3, as DNA: TGTGCCAGCAGCCAGATTGACAGGGACAATCAGCCCCAGCATTTT.

The chain carries TRBV7-2 and TRBJ2-7; no clear D. The CDR3 is 14 amino acids. The germline V gene has CDR1 SGHTA and CDR2 FQGNSA. V was trimmed by 0 bases and J by 3 bases, leaving 9 bases between them. The CDR3 loop is CASSLARANYEQYF. The DNA for the CDR3 is TGTGCCAGCAGCTTAGCCCGGGCGAACTACGAGCAGTACTTC.

The V and J genes are TRBV28 and TRBJ1-6, with a weak D call TRBD1 (6 bases). There are 14 residues in the CDR3. Between the trimmed V and J ends, which lost 6 bases and 7 bases, there was a span of 13 bases. Germline values: CDR1 MDHEN, CDR2 SYDVKM. For the CDR3, the DNA is TGTGCCAGCAGACCGGGACACAACAATTCACCCCTCCACTTT. Protein: CASRPGHNNSPLHF. Full variable domain (outside the CDR3, taken from reference TRBV28 and TRBJ1-6): DVKVTQSSRYLVKRTGEKVFLECVQDMDHENMFWYRQDPGLGLRLIYFSYDVKMKEKGDIPEGYSVSREKKERFSLILESASTNQTSMYLCASRPGHNNSPLHFGNGTRLTVT.

J is TRBJ1-2 and V is TRBV28, with 9 bases aligning to TRBD1. Trimming removed 6 bases from V and 6 bases from J; junction bases left unmatched: 11. CDR1 and CDR2 (germline): MDHEN, SYDVKM. The CDR3 consists of 15 residues. The CDR3 loop reads CASSPMSRDRDGYTF. CDR3 DNA sequence: TGTGCCAGCAGCCCGATGTCCCGGGACAGGGATGGCTACACCTTC.

The sample holds many counts of this clone. V is TRBV19 and J is TRBJ1-3; D is uncertain. V dropped 5 bases and J dropped 2 bases, with 16 bases sitting between them. CDR1 is LNHDA, CDR2 SQIVND, per germline (reference sequence). The CDR3 is made up of 16 amino acids. CDR3 region: CASSPADGLAGNTIYF. CDR3 nucleotides: TGTGCCAGTAGTCCCGCCGATGGCTTGGCTGGAAACACCATATATTTT.

A remark on this clone: This CDR3 is also generated by other DNA sequences in the sample. The chain's CDR3 is CASSLGSGGSYEQYF. In DNA, the CDR3 is TGCGCCAGCAGCTTGGGATCGGGGGGCTCCTACGAGCAGTACTTC. The rearrangement joins TRBV5-1 to TRBJ2-7; 7 nucleotides match TRBD2. This CDR3 region has 15 residues. Per germline, CDR1 SGHRS and CDR2 YFSETQ. The trim removed 0 bases at V and 0 bases at J, leaving 3 bases unmatched.

The rearrangement links TRBV7-2 to TRBJ2-3; maybe TRBD2 (6 bases). Trimming cost V 5 bases and J 6 bases, with 12 bases left between them. This CDR3 contains 13 residues. The germline V gene encodes CDR1 SGHTA and CDR2 FQGNSA. CDR3 DNA sequence: TGTGCCAGCAGCCGCCTAGGGAGGGATACGCAGTATTTT. Translation gives CASSRLGRDTQYF.

This chain connects TRBV5-4 to TRBJ1-4; D possibly corresponds to TRBD1 (5 bases). V dropped 4 bases and J dropped 8 bases, with 12 bases sitting between them. Looked up from germline, CDR1 is SGHNT and CDR2 is YYREEE (reference sequence). CDR3 length: 13 residues. CDR3 bases: TGTGCCAGCAGCGACCGGGACCGGGAAAAACTGTTTTTT. Translation: CASSDRDREKLFF.

The table lists this clone with a count of one. The gene calls are TRBV5-1 and TRBJ1-2; 8 bases are a match to TRBD1. Germline loops: CDR1 SGHRS, CDR2 YFSETQ. V shed 2 bases, J shed 4 bases, and the junction held 7 bases outside the gene matches. The CDR3 runs 15 residues. CDR3 residues: CASSFGQGWGYGYTF. In DNA form, the CDR3 reads TGCGCCAGCAGCTTTGGACAGGGCTGGGGCTATGGCTACACCTTC. Supplemented by reference TRBV5-1 and TRBJ1-2, the full variable domain reads KAGVTQTPRYLIKTRGQQVTLSCSPISGHRSVSWYQQTPGQGLQFLFEYFSETQRNKGNFPGRFSGRQFSNSRSEMNVSTLELGDSALYLCASSFGQGWGYGYTFGSGTRLTVV.

This chain connects TRBV7-2 to TRBJ1-1; possible D gene TRBD1, 5 bases. Per the germline V gene, CDR1 is SGHTA and CDR2 is FQGNSA. This CDR3 is built from 14 residues. Trimming shortened V by 4 bases and J by 2 bases, and 11 bases separated the two germline ends. The DNA for the CDR3 is TGTGCCAGCAGCTCCCAGGGTTCCAACACTGAAGCTTTCTTT. Its protein is CASSSQGSNTEAFF.

The CDR3 protein is CASSPAREGGKNIQYF. The CDR3 nucleotides are TGTGCCAGTAGTCCCGCCCGGGAAGGAGGCAAAAACATTCAGTACTTC. V is TRBV19 and J is TRBJ2-4, with D possibly matching TRBD2 (5 bases). Trimming cost V 5 bases and J 3 bases, with 17 bases left between them. The CDR3 sequence is 16 residues long. Germline V lookup: CDR1 LNHDA, CDR2 SQIVND (reference sequence).

Points on this clone: Other nucleotide sequences from this sample produce the same CDR3. V is TRBV18 and J is TRBJ1-2; no clear D gene. The V gene lost 3 bases and the J gene lost 3 bases, with 5 bases spanning the gap. The CDR3 loop spans 12 amino acids. Germline CDR1 and CDR2: KGHSH and LQKENI. CDR3 DNA sequence: TGTGCCAGCTCACCCACAGACTATGGCTACACCTTC. Its protein is CASSPTDYGYTF.

The chain combines TRBV6-1 with TRBJ2-5; perhaps D is TRBD1 or TRBD2 (5 bases each). This CDR3 is built from 14 residues. Germline V gene lookup returns CDR1 MNHNS and CDR2 SASEGT. The V end was cut by 10 bases, the J end by 2 bases, with 17 bases between. CDR3 sequence reads: CATRTGDVQETQYF. The CDR3 DNA reads TGTGCCACCCGAACCGGGGACGTACAAGAGACCCAGTACTTC.

The chain combines TRBV23-1 with TRBJ2-7, with 10 bases fitting TRBD2. TRBV23-1 is designated an ORF whose function remains uncertain. CDR3 length: 16 residues. J gave up 6 bases and V 6 bases, and 14 bases lay outside the gene matches. The CDR3 loop is CASSRGPTSGRLEQYF. The CDR3 nucleotides read TGCGCCAGCAGCAGGGGGCCGACTAGCGGGCGGCTCGAGCAGTACTTC.

The chain links TRBV7-2 to TRBJ1-4, with 7 bases that match TRBD1. The J segment lost 1 base and the V segment lost 5 bases, leaving 7 bases of the junction unmatched. Germline assignment: CDR1 SGHTA and CDR2 FQGNSA. This CDR3 is built from 16 residues. This CDR3 is CASSGYRGLTNEKLFF. As DNA, the CDR3 is TGTGCCAGCAGCGGATACAGGGGCTTAACTAATGAAAAACTGTTTTTT.

This clone was counted a single time. The genes are TRBV4-3 and TRBJ1-2; 11 nucleotides match TRBD1. CDR1 and CDR2 (germline): LGHNA, YSLEER. The V and J ends lost 3 bases and 7 bases, in that order; junction bases with no gene match: 4. This CDR3 spans 14 amino acids. In nucleotides, the CDR3 is TGCGCCAGCAGCCAGGGAGGACAGGGGGCTGGCTACACCTTC. Translated: CASSQGGQGAGYTF.

The V call is TRBV6-5, the J call TRBJ2-3; 10 bases align to TRBD2. The junction had 4 bases not matched to a gene; V was cut back by 6 bases and J by 4 bases. The CDR3 has 14 residues. Germline V lookup: CDR1 MNHEY, CDR2 SVGAGI. As DNA, the CDR3 is TGTGCCAGCAGGCCAGGGACTAGCGCAGATACGCAGTATTTT. Translation gives CASRPGTSADTQYF.

The V gene is TRBV4-2, the J gene TRBJ2-7; TRBD1 or TRBD2 may be the D gene (6 bases each). Germline assignment: CDR1 LGHNA and CDR2 YNFKEQ. CDR3 size: 17 residues. Trimming took off 5 bases at V and 2 bases at J, with 22 bases between the two ends. Here the CDR3 DNA reads TGTGCCAGCAGCGAACGGGGTAGGTCGGGGGCTACCTACGAGCAGTACTTC. Translated, it gives CASSERGRSGATYEQYF.